Sequencing of this TCR beta chain was carried out in a study of immune evolution from preneoplasia to lung adenocarcinoma. Repertoires were generated with immunoSEQ multiplex PCR, while TCRdb's copy carries only in-frame clones and drops some. The table records some 10,000 clones, roughly three quarters of them present only once. This clone was detected only a few times. V was trimmed by 5 bases and J by 0 bases, leaving 7 bases between them. This CDR3 spans 13 amino acids. The germline V gene has CDR1 MNHEY and CDR2 SVGAGI. The chain uses TRBV6-5 and TRBJ1-1; D unclear. Sequences were obtained from FFPE minimally invasive lung adenocarcinoma tissue. This TCR derives from an older donor with lung adenocarcinoma. The CDR3 reads CASSGLVNTEAFF. The CDR3 bases are TGTGCCAGCAGTGGGCTCGTGAACACTGAAGCTTTCTTT.